The 5 T cell receptor beta chains below all came from one sample that was sequenced in a study of T cell repertoires in cytomegalovirus infection. Using its own MiXCR run on the reads, TCRdb lists one record per CDR3 protein. The repertoire holds roughly 200,000 distinct CDR3 sequences, with 7.5% to 10% as singletons. Sequencing was performed on PBMCs. The source is a human donor in good health (CMV status not recorded). Some clones in this sample may be carry-over from other donors' samples.

This clonotype was seen only a few times. The V gene is TRBV16, the J gene TRBJ1-1, with TRBD1 as a possible D gene (6 bases). The CDR3 contains 14 residues. Per germline, CDR1 KGHSY and CDR2 FQNENV. V shed 4 bases and J shed 10 bases, with 19 bases lying between them. This chain's CDR3 is CASSLVTTGSRAFF. Written as DNA, the CDR3 is TGTGCCAGCAGCCTCGTTACAACAGGGAGTCGAGCTTTCTTT.

This clonotype was seen repeatedly, ten times or more. CDR3: CSVSDSLKPQHF. The CDR3 bases are TGCAGCGTATCGGACAGTCTGAAGCCCCAGCATTTT. This chain uses TRBV29-1 with TRBJ1-5; the D gene is possibly TRBD1 (6 bases). This CDR3 comprises 12 residues. Germline loops: CDR1 SQVTM, CDR2 ANQGSEA. V was clipped by 6 bases and J by 8 bases, with 14 bases between them. Based on the CDR3 plus reference TRBV29-1 and TRBJ1-5, the full variable domain is SAVISQKPSRDICQRGTSLTIQCQVDSQVTMMFWYRQQPGQSLTLIATANQGSEATYESGFVIDKFPISRPNLTFSTLTVSNMSPEDSSIYLCSVSDSLKPQHFGDGTRLSIL.

This clonotype was picked up many times. The chain has TRBV5-1 and TRBJ2-3; a weak D match, TRBD2 (5 bases). CDR1 is SGHRS and CDR2 is YFSETQ in the germline V gene. The CDR3 loop spans 14 amino acids. Trimming cost V 4 bases and J 6 bases, with 15 bases left between them. CDR3 sequence (DNA): TGCGCCAGCAGCCAAAAGGACTTCACGGATACGCAGTATTTT. Its protein product is CASSQKDFTDTQYF.

This clonotype was observed a handful of times. The J gene is TRBJ2-7, the V gene TRBV7-9; 7 nucleotides line up with TRBD1. CDR1 is SEHNR and CDR2 is FQNEAQ in the germline V gene (reference sequence). The CDR3 is made up of 15 amino acids. V trimming: 3 bases; J trimming: 2 bases; junction bases outside the gene matches: 7. As DNA, the CDR3 is TGTGCCAGCAGCTTCGCCGGGACAGAGGCCTACGAGCAGTACTTC. Amino acid sequence: CASSFAGTEAYEQYF.

The table lists this clonotype with many counts. The chain carries TRBV14 and TRBJ1-1, with unresolved D. Trimming took 2 bases from V and 0 from J, leaving 13 bases between them. Germline V CDR1 and CDR2: SGHDN, FVKESK. This CDR3 spans 16 amino acids. The CDR3, as DNA: TGTGCCAGCAGCCAAACCTCGCCGCGAATGAACACTGAAGCTTTCTTT. Protein sequence: CASSQTSPRMNTEAFF.